A selection of T cell receptor beta chains follows, all from one sample in a study of read filtering for tumor transcriptome and immune sequencing. TCRdb reanalysed the reads using MiXCR and keeps one entry per CDR3 protein. There are tens of thousands of distinct CDR3 sequences in the sample; 20% to 25% occur only once, and roughly 11% lies in the top ten. The sequenced material came from a population of CD138-negative cells sorted from bone marrow. These receptors came from a donor aged 40 or over with multiple myeloma. The CDR3 runs from the conserved cysteine through the conserved F or W. A D gene is named only where the DNA matches it firmly. The size entry is marked missing in some rows and otherwise reads once, few, many or a size class.

>.|TRBV19|TRBJ2-7|.
CATGTYDEQYF
TGTGCCACCGGGACATATGACGAGCAGTACTTC
>many|TRBV2|TRBJ2-2|.
CASTSSNTGELFF
TGTGCCAGTACAAGTTCGAACACCGGGGAGCTGTTTTTT
>.|TRBV29-1|TRBJ2-5|TRBD2
CSVRGGDQETQYF
TGCAGCGTGCGGGGGGGCGATCAAGAGACCCAGTACTTC
>many|TRBV2|TRBJ2-1|.
CASRQGSSYNEQFF
TGTGCCAGCAGACAGGGTAGCTCCTACAATGAGCAGTTCTTC
>many|TRBV4-1|TRBJ2-7|.
CASSQDDRPFSYEQYF
TGCGCCAGCAGCCAAGATGACAGGCCCTTCTCCTACGAGCAGTACTTC
>.|TRBV2|TRBJ1-1|.
CASSPLRESGFF
TGTGCCAGCAGTCCCCTCAGGGAATCGGGTTTCTTT
>many|TRBV5-1|TRBJ1-1|.
CASSLDRANTEAFF
TGCGCCAGCAGCTTGGACAGGGCGAACACTGAAGCTTTCTTT
>once|TRBV2|TRBJ1-5|.
CASSGDRLGDQPQHF
TGTGCCAGCAGCGGGGACCGCTTAGGGGATCAGCCCCAGCATTTT
>many|TRBV3-1|TRBJ2-1|TRBD2
CASSQLRGGGEQFF
TGTGCCAGCAGCCAATTACGGGGGGGAGGTGAGCAGTTCTTC
>few|TRBV5-1|TRBJ1-1|.
CASRVGLNTEAFF
TGCGCCAGCAGGGTGGGGCTGAACACTGAAGCTTTCTTT
>many|TRBV3-1|TRBJ2-2|TRBD2
CASSQDRLAGRSGELFF
TGTGCCAGCAGCCAAGATCGCCTAGCGGGGAGAAGCGGGGAGCTGTTTTTT
>.|TRBV7-7|TRBJ2-2|.
CASSPSGSHTGELFF
TGTGCTAGCAGCCCCTCGGGCTCTCATACCGGGGAGCTGTTTTTT
>few|TRBV18|TRBJ1-6|.
CASSPLHLYNSPLHF
TGTGCCAGCTCACCACTCCATCTTTACAATTCACCCCTCCACTTT
>many|TRBV12-3/TRBV12-4|TRBJ2-6|.
CASSPVGGANVLTF
TGTGCCAGCAGTCCGGTGGGGGGGGCCAACGTCCTGACTTTC
>many|TRBV2|TRBJ2-5|TRBD1
CASQTGYETQYF
TGTGCCAGTCAGACAGGGTACGAGACCCAGTACTTC
>many|TRBV20-1|TRBJ2-1|.
CSARDWQGLYNEQFF
TGCAGTGCTAGAGATTGGCAGGGACTTTACAATGAGCAGTTCTTC
>many|TRBV15|TRBJ2-7|.
CATSRDRGRAPLYEQYF
TGTGCCACCAGCAGAGATCGGGGCAGGGCACCGCTCTACGAGCAGTACTTC
>many|TRBV29-1|TRBJ2-1|.
CSVGGSPGNEQFF
TGCAGCGTTGGCGGTTCCCCAGGGAATGAGCAGTTCTTC
>once|TRBV7-6|TRBJ2-1|TRBD2
CASSLSGRAHEQFF
TGTGCCAGCAGCCTTAGCGGGAGGGCACATGAGCAGTTCTTC
>many|TRBV27|TRBJ1-1|.
CASRKQGTVNTEAFF
TGTGCCAGCAGGAAACAGGGTACGGTGAACACTGAAGCTTTCTTT
>medium-sized|TRBV6-6|TRBJ1-1|TRBD1
CASSYFRGLVNTEAFF
TGTGCCAGCAGTTATTTCAGGGGGCTCGTGAACACTGAAGCTTTCTTT
>few|TRBV3-1|TRBJ2-2|.
CASSPRDRNTGELFF
TGTGCCAGCAGCCCCCGGGACCGGAACACCGGGGAGCTGTTTTTT
>.|TRBV12-3/TRBV12-4|TRBJ2-2|TRBD1
CASSSRQGGAGELFF
TGTGCCAGCAGTTCCCGACAGGGTGGAGCCGGGGAGCTGTTTTTT
>many|TRBV20-1|TRBJ1-5|.
CSAMGTVSNQPQHF
TGCAGTGCTATGGGGACGGTAAGCAATCAGCCCCAGCATTTT
>many|TRBV7-9|TRBJ1-5|.
CASSLQGDSNQPQHF
TGTGCCAGCAGCTTACAGGGCGATAGCAATCAGCCCCAGCATTTT
>many|TRBV5-1|TRBJ2-5|.
CASSFGTVQETQYF
TGCGCCAGCAGCTTCGGGACGGTCCAAGAGACCCAGTATTTC
>many|TRBV12-3/TRBV12-4|TRBJ2-7|.
CASSLRPGEQYF
TGTGCCAGCAGTTTACGCCCCGGGGAGCAGTACTTC
>many|TRBV2|TRBJ2-2|.
CASISWGNTGELFF
TGTGCCAGCATTAGCTGGGGGAACACCGGGGAGCTGTTTTTT
>many|TRBV19|TRBJ2-1|TRBD1
CASSFGTGGPQSSYNEQFF
TGTGCCAGTAGTTTCGGGACAGGGGGGCCCCAGAGCTCCTACAATGAGCAGTTCTTC
>many|TRBV3-1|TRBJ2-1|TRBD1
CASSPRDRGNEQFF
TGTGCCAGCAGCCCCCGGGACAGGGGTAATGAGCAGTTCTTC
>many|TRBV7-2|TRBJ1-2|.
CASSFSSSYGYTF
TGTGCCAGCAGCTTTTCCAGTTCCTATGGCTACACCTTC
>few|TRBV12-3/TRBV12-4|TRBJ1-5|TRBD1
CASSWTGDSQPQHF
TGTGCCAGCAGTTGGACAGGGGATTCTCAGCCCCAGCATTTT
>many|TRBV2|TRBJ2-7|TRBD1
CASSANRGQGYEQYF
TGTGCCAGCAGTGCTAACAGGGGTCAGGGCTACGAGCAGTACTTC
>many|TRBV30|TRBJ1-1|.
CAWSYGPWTVNTEAFF
TGTGCCTGGAGCTACGGTCCTTGGACGGTGAACACTGAAGCTTTCTTT
>many|TRBV7-9|TRBJ2-1|TRBD2
CASSLSRLAGERYNEQFF
TGTGCCAGCAGCCTAAGTAGACTAGCGGGGGAGCGATACAATGAGCAGTTCTTC
>many|TRBV30|TRBJ2-2|.
CAWSSTGWSGELFF
TGTGCCTGGAGTAGTACAGGTTGGAGCGGGGAGCTGTTTTTT
>few|TRBV28|TRBJ2-1|TRBD2
CASSLASGAREEQFF
TGTGCCAGCAGTCTAGCTAGCGGGGCCAGGGAGGAGCAGTTCTTC
>many|TRBV2|TRBJ2-1|.
CASSEVRTSYNEQFF
TGTGCCAGCAGTGAGGTCCGCACCTCATACAATGAGCAGTTCTTC
>many|TRBV7-2|TRBJ1-2|.
CASSLVGRDYTF
TGTGCCAGCAGCTTAGTTGGCCGTGACTACACCTTC
>many|TRBV5-1|TRBJ1-4|.
CASSLVLLGGPEKLFF
TGCGCCAGCAGCTTGGTTCTTTTGGGAGGTCCTGAAAAACTGTTTTTT
>many|TRBV5-6|TRBJ2-2|.
CASSPSGTRNTGELFF
TGTGCCAGCAGCCCCTCCGGGACAAGGAACACCGGGGAGCTGTTTTTT
>many|TRBV12-3/TRBV12-4|TRBJ2-3|TRBD2
CASSLASGGSTDTQYF
TGTGCCAGCAGCCTTGCTAGCGGGGGAAGTACAGATACGCAGTATTTT
>few|TRBV29-1|TRBJ2-3|TRBD1
CSALRTGSTDTQYF
TGCAGCGCCCTTCGGACAGGGTCAACAGATACGCAGTATTTT
>.|TRBV24-1|TRBJ2-3|TRBD2
CATSDPGGSDTQYF
TGTGCCACCAGTGATCCGGGGGGTTCAGATACGCAGTATTTT
>many|TRBV14|TRBJ2-1|.
CATSAGRYNEQFF
TGTGCCACCTCAGCGGGCAGATACAATGAGCAGTTCTTC
>many|TRBV7-2|TRBJ2-7|TRBD2
CASSLETLLAGGQTYEQYF
TGTGCCAGCAGCTTAGAAACATTGCTAGCGGGGGGCCAAACCTACGAGCAGTACTTC
>many|TRBV10-3|TRBJ1-1|.
CAIRWARGMNTEAFF
TGTGCCATCAGGTGGGCCAGGGGTATGAACACTGAAGCTTTCTTT
>many|TRBV9|TRBJ1-1|TRBD1
CASSPGGLEAFF
TGTGCCAGCAGCCCAGGGGGCCTTGAAGCTTTCTTT
>.|TRBV29-1|TRBJ2-1|.
CSAEDLEGLNEQFF
TGCAGCGCTGAAGATCTTGAGGGCTTAAATGAGCAGTTCTTC
>many|TRBV7-9|TRBJ2-5|TRBD2
CASSPAGTGLQETQYF
TGTGCCAGCAGCCCAGCCGGGACGGGACTACAAGAGACCCAGTACTTC
>.|TRBV20-1|TRBJ2-1|.
CSARWDFIPYNGQFF
TGCAGTGCTAGGTGGGACTTCATCCCCTACAATGGGCAGTTCTTC
>many|TRBV5-1|TRBJ2-6|.
CASSFSNSGANVLTF
TGCGCCAGCAGCTTTTCCAACTCTGGGGCCAACGTCCTGACTTTC
>many|TRBV2|TRBJ2-1|.
CASHQGGWDEQFF
TGTGCCAGCCATCAGGGGGGTTGGGATGAGCAGTTCTTC
>many|TRBV18|TRBJ2-5|.
CASSSQGRETQYF
TGTGCCAGCTCCTCACAGGGCCGAGAGACCCAGTACTTC
>.|TRBV5-6|TRBJ2-3|.
CASSLDPAGSADTQYF
TGTGCCAGCAGCTTGGACCCCGCGGGGTCCGCAGATACGCAGTATTTT
>.|TRBV6-6|TRBJ2-6|.
CASSYSSSGANVLTF
TGTGCCAGCAGTTACTCGTCCTCTGGGGCCAACGTCCTGACTTTC
>.|TRBV2|TRBJ1-1|TRBD1
CASVRQGNTEAFF
TGTGCCAGCGTCCGACAGGGAAACACTGAAGCTTTCTTT
>many|TRBV5-1|TRBJ2-1|.
CASSLTLGGTYNEQFF
TGCGCCAGCAGCTTGACTCTAGGGGGAACCTACAATGAGCAGTTCTTC
>.|TRBV5-1|TRBJ2-1|TRBD2
CASSPPGLAGGHNEQFF
TGCGCCAGCAGCCCTCCGGGACTAGCGGGGGGCCACAATGAGCAGTTCTTC
>.|TRBV29-1|TRBJ2-3|.
CSTDGFTDTQYF
TGCAGCACTGACGGGTTCACAGATACGCAGTATTTT